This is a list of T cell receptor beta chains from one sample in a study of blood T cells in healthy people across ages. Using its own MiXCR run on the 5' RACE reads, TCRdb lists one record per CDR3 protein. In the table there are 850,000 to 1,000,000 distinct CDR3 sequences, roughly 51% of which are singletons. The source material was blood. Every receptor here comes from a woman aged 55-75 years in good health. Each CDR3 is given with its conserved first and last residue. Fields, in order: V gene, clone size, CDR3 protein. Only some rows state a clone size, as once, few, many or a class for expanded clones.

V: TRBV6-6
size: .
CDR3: CASSTTLLGPNTEAFF

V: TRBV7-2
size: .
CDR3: CASSSPTSGGTDTQYF

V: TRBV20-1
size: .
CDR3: CSARATGQGTNQPQHF

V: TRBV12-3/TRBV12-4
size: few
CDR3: CASSRPDRVGYEQYF

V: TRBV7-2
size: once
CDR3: CASSWTAGTSTYGYTF

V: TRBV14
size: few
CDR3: CASSQGDFYNEQFF

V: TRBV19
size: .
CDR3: CASSSTGKRYEAFF

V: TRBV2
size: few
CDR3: CASRDALYEQYF

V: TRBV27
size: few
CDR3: CASSASSGTVTYEQYF

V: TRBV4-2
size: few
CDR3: CASSQDRRLETGELFF